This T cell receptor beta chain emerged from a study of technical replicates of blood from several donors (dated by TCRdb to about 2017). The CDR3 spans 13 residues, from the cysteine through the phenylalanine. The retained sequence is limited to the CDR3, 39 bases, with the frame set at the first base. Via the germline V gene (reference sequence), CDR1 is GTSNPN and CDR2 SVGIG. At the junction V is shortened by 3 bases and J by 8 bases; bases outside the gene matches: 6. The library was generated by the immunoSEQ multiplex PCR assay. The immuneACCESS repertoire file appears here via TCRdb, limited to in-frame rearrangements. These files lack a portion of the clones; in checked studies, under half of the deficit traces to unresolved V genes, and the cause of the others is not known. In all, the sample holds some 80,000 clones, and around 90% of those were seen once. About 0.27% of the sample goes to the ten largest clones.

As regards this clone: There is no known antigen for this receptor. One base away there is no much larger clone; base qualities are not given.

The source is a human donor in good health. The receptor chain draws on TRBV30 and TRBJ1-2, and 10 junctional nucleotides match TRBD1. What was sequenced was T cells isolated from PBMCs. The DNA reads TGTGCCTGGAGCGAGGGACAGGGGAACGGCTACACCTTC. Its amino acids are CAWSEGQGNGYTF.